These 20 T cell receptor beta chains share one sample of origin, sequenced in a study of cytomegalovirus exposure and HLA in healthy donors (dated by TCRdb to the late 2010s). The library was obtained by the immunoSEQ multiplex PCR assay. For the multiplex PCR, a mixture combining 60 forward primers for TCR Vbeta segments and 13 reverse primers for TCR Jbeta segments was used. Sourced from immuneACCESS, this table was stored by TCRdb with only in-frame sequences that have V and J called. A share of the clones is absent; for the studies checked, an unresolved V gene accounts for under half, and the remainder has no known explanation. The sample table shows around 200,000 clones, and 60% to 80% are seen once. The ten largest clones take up over 3% of the sample. Sequencing was performed on PBMCs. Receptors originate from a female donor in good health and CMV-seronegative.

V usage is TRBV4-1 and J usage is TRBJ2-5; TRBD2 matches at 8 bases. This CDR3 region has 15 residues. Germline values: CDR1 MGHRA, CDR2 YSYEKL. The J segment lost 5 bases and the V segment lost 2 bases, leaving 7 bases of the junction unmatched. The CDR3 spells CASSQFLSGGETQYF. CDR3 nucleotide sequence: TGCGCCAGCAGCCAATTTCTCAGCGGGGGCGAGACCCAGTACTTC.

The J gene is TRBJ2-1, the V gene TRBV30, with a weak D call TRBD1 (6 bases). This CDR3 comprises 15 residues. V lost 4 bases, J lost 1 base, and 14 bases lay in between. Germline lookup yields CDR1 GTSNPN and CDR2 SVGIG (reference sequence). The CDR3 here is CAWTGTQESYNEQFF. The CDR3 bases are TGTGCCTGGACCGGGACACAGGAGTCCTACAATGAGCAGTTCTTC.

The chain recombines TRBV5-8 with TRBJ1-3; no clear D. Trimming shortened V by 4 bases and J by 3 bases, and 14 bases separated the two germline ends. Germline loops: CDR1 SGHTS, CDR2 YDEGEE. The CDR3 has 15 amino acids. This CDR3 is CASSQDMNFGNTIYF. The CDR3 DNA is TGTGCCAGCAGCCAGGATATGAATTTTGGAAACACCATATATTTT.

This clone was observed a few times. The V call is TRBV9, the J call TRBJ1-6; 9 bases agree with TRBD1. CDR1 is SGDLS, CDR2 YYNGEE, per germline. Trimming took 4 bases from V and 9 from J; bases not matched to a gene: 8. The length of the CDR3 is 15 residues. The CDR3 DNA follows: TGTGCCAGCAGCTCAGCTACAGGGGGCGGTTCACCCCTCCACTTT. Translating it yields CASSSATGGGSPLHF.

The chain is built from TRBV19 and TRBJ1-1; 8 bases are a match to TRBD1. This CDR3 has 14 residues. With V trimmed by 9 bases and J by 3 bases, 9 bases remained unmatched. Germline loops: CDR1 LNHDA, CDR2 SQIVND (reference sequence). CDR3 protein: CAREDREEHTEAFF. The CDR3 nucleotides read TGTGCCAGAGAGGACAGGGAGGAGCACACTGAAGCTTTCTTT.

The chain couples TRBV28 to TRBJ2-2, with TRBD2 as a possible D gene (6 bases). The V end lost 7 bases, the J end lost 6 bases, and 21 bases lay between the germline ends. The CDR3 spans 16 residues. CDR1 and CDR2 from the germline V gene are MDHEN and SYDVKM. The CDR3 reads CASTLGTAGRAGELFF. DNA for the CDR3: TGTGCCAGCACCCTCGGGACCGCCGGGAGAGCCGGGGAGCTGTTTTTT.

The chain's CDR3 is CASSLNRGNTGELFF. DNA of the CDR3: TGTGCCAGCAGCTTAAATCGCGGGAACACCGGGGAGCTGTTTTTT. This rearrangement joins TRBV7-9 to TRBJ2-2; no clear D gene. Germline V lookup: CDR1 SEHNR, CDR2 FQNEAQ (reference sequence). V shed 2 bases and J shed 1 base, with 8 bases lying between them. The CDR3 loop spans 15 amino acids.

CDR3: CASSLALGGTEAFF. The CDR3 coding sequence is TGTGCCAGCAGCTTAGCGTTGGGGGGCACTGAAGCTTTCTTT. V gene TRBV7-2 combines with J gene TRBJ1-1, with D perhaps TRBD1 (5 bases). The V and J ends lost 0 bases and 4 bases respectively, with 9 bases between them. Germline CDR1 SGHTA, CDR2 FQGNSA. There are 14 residues in the CDR3.

V is TRBV6-5 and J is TRBJ2-1; 7 bases match TRBD2. V was clipped by 4 bases and J by 2 bases; unmatched bases: 8. The CDR3 has 16 residues. The V gene's germline CDR1 is MNHEY and CDR2 SVGAGI. The CDR3 spells CASSSRAGRAYNEQFF. DNA of the CDR3: TGTGCCAGCAGTTCCCGAGCGGGGAGGGCCTACAATGAGCAGTTCTTC.

The chain joins TRBV7-2 to TRBJ2-5, with a weak D call TRBD1 (7 bases). Germline V gene sequence: CDR1 SGHTA, CDR2 FQGNSA. CDR3 size: 14 residues. Trimming cost V 3 bases and J 2 bases, with 10 bases left between them. CDR3 amino acids: CASSFAGGQETQYF. CDR3 sequence (DNA): TGTGCCAGCAGCTTTGCAGGGGGGCAAGAGACCCAGTACTTC.

CDR3 amino acids: CATTRISGNTIYF. The CDR3 DNA is TGTGCCACCACCAGGATCTCTGGAAACACCATATATTTT. This chain uses TRBV2 with TRBJ1-3; no clear D gene. Germline CDR1 is SNHLY and CDR2 is FYNNEI. Trimming removed 10 bases at V and 0 bases at J, with 10 bases between. The CDR3 runs 13 residues.

This sequence joins TRBV19 and TRBJ2-1; 9 bases map to TRBD2. J lost 6 bases, V lost 4 bases, and 4 bases had no gene match. The germline V gene has CDR1 LNHDA and CDR2 SQIVND (reference sequence). CDR3 length: 14 residues. DNA of the CDR3: TGTGCCAGTAGTACGGGACTAGCTGGCAATGAGCAGTTCTTC. This codes for CASSTGLAGNEQFF.

V is TRBV9 and J is TRBJ1-2, with D maybe TRBD1 (6 bases). Germline CDR1 reads SGDLS; CDR2 reads YYNGEE. Trimming removed 4 bases from V and 4 bases from J, with 17 bases in between. The CDR3 length is 15 residues. CDR3 region: CASSIQTGMGYGYTF. The CDR3, as DNA: TGTGCCAGCAGCATCCAAACAGGGATGGGCTATGGCTACACCTTC. The complete variable domain, with remaining parts taken from reference TRBV9 and TRBJ1-2, reads DSGVTQTPKHLITATGQRVTLRCSPRSGDLSVYWYQQSLDQGLQFLIQYYNGEERAKGNILERFSAQQFPDLHSELNLSSLELGDSALYFCASSIQTGMGYGYTFGSGTRLTVV.

This sequence joins TRBV28 and TRBJ1-1; D not certain. The CDR3 totals 14 residues. Germline CDR1 reads MDHEN; CDR2 reads SYDVKM. V gave up 3 bases and J gave up 0 bases, with 8 bases separating them. CDR3 protein: CASSLRGVNTEAFF. The DNA of the CDR3 is TGTGCCAGCAGTTTGCGGGGAGTGAACACTGAAGCTTTCTTT.

The genes are TRBV9 and TRBJ2-3; TRBD2 is a possible D gene (6 bases). Between the trimmed V and J ends, which lost 7 bases and 2 bases, there was a span of 17 bases. The CDR3 contains 15 residues. Germline V gives CDR1 SGDLS, CDR2 YYNGEE. The CDR3 protein is CASPSSGAITDTQYF. In DNA, the CDR3 is TGTGCCAGCCCGAGTAGCGGAGCGATCACAGATACGCAGTATTTT.

This chain links TRBV5-1 with TRBJ1-2; D is undetermined. The CDR3 spans 14 residues. Trimming cost V 7 bases and J 0 bases, with 13 bases left between them. Germline V gives CDR1 SGHRS, CDR2 YFSETQ. CDR3 sequence reads: CASRLDGANYGYTF. The CDR3 DNA follows: TGCGCCAGCCGCCTTGACGGGGCTAACTATGGCTACACCTTC.

This chain links TRBV30 with TRBJ1-1; the match to TRBD1 covers 9 bases. Germline CDR1 and CDR2: GTSNPN and SVGIG (reference sequence). V shed 4 bases and J 3 bases; nucleotides not matched to a gene: 6. The length of the CDR3 is 14 residues. The CDR3: CAWNRGQGDTEAFF. The CDR3 DNA sequence: TGTGCCTGGAATCGGGGACAGGGAGACACTGAAGCTTTCTTT.

V and J are TRBV5-5 and TRBJ1-2, with 9 bases that match TRBD1. The CDR3 is made up of 15 amino acids. J lost 3 bases, V lost 3 bases, and 6 bases had no gene match. Germline V lookup: CDR1 SGHKS, CDR2 YYEKEE (reference sequence). The CDR3 sequence is CASSSGTGTYYGYTF. CDR3 coding DNA: TGTGCCAGCAGCTCCGGGACAGGGACATACTATGGCTACACCTTC.

V usage is TRBV4-3 and J usage is TRBJ2-3; a weak D match, TRBD2 (6 bases). This CDR3 has 18 amino acids. Trimming pared 4 bases from V and 1 base from J, leaving 21 bases between. The germline gives CDR1 LGHNA, CDR2 YSLEER. The CDR3 DNA follows: TGCGCCAGCAGCCCTAGACCCAAATATGAGCGGGGCACAGATACGCAGTATTTT. As protein: CASSPRPKYERGTDTQYF.

V and J are TRBV5-5 and TRBJ1-5, with 9 nucleotides matching TRBD1. The CDR3 consists of 14 residues. Unmatched junction bases numbered 0, after V lost 0 bases and J lost 5 bases. CDR1 and CDR2 (germline): SGHKS, YYEKEE (reference sequence). The CDR3 loop is CASSLGQGDQPQHF. The CDR3 DNA sequence: TGTGCCAGCAGCTTGGGACAGGGGGATCAGCCCCAGCATTTT. The full variable domain, completed using reference TRBV5-5 and TRBJ1-5, is DAGVTQSPTHLIKTRGQQVTLRCSPISGHKSVSWYQQVLGQGPQFIFQYYEKEERGRGNFPDRFSARQFPNYSSELNVNALLLGDSALYLCASSLGQGDQPQHFGDGTRLSIL.